The clone carrying this TCR beta chain was seen at least ten times. Its antigen remains unknown. The sample belongs to a study of T cells after yellow fever vaccination. Findings and limits, study-wide: Compared with primary, the secondary response was weaker and peaked at day 5, not 15. Relatively few clonotypes were ones that appeared in both CD4 and CD8 compartments. There was a possibility that FACS-sorted repertoires contained abundant clonotypes contaminating from the bulk population.

The TCR cDNA carried a universal primer site and UMIs from 5'RACE template switching. TCRdb reprocessed the 5' RACE reads with MiXCR, giving one entry per CDR3 protein. The table lists roughly 50,000 distinct CDR3 sequences, about 7.4% of them singletons. Trimming left V 0 bases short and J 3 bases short, with 12 bases between. Germline-derived CDR1 and CDR2 are LGHNA and YSLEER. CDR3 size: 15 residues. The sample here was CD8+ T cells sorted from PBMCs, taken less than 16 days after the first yellow fever vaccination. The source of this sequence is a man aged 18 to 30 who received the YFV17D yellow fever vaccine. V is TRBV4-3 and J is TRBJ2-7, with D perhaps TRBD2 (6 bases). The chain's CDR3 is CASSQDPGVYYEQYF. CDR3 DNA: TGCGCCAGCAGCCAAGATCCGGGGGTTTACTACGAGCAGTACTTC.